This passage covers 20 T cell receptor beta chains from one sample sequenced in a study of cytomegalovirus exposure and HLA in healthy donors. 13 Jbeta primers and 60 Vbeta primers were used for the PCR. Profiled with immunoSEQ multiplex PCR; TCRdb holds only in-frame clones, not every one. The sample contains about 230,000 clones, roughly 78% of which appear only once. The source material was PBMCs. The receptor source for this set is a boy under 18 in good health and CMV-seronegative.

This clone has only one observation. The chain recombines TRBV11-2 with TRBJ1-2; no clear D gene. Trimming removed 0 bases from V and 7 bases from J, with 15 bases in between. The length of the CDR3 is 15 residues. CDR1 and CDR2 from the germline V gene are SGHAT and FQNNGV. The CDR3 loop reads CASSLDYLPGVGYTF. CDR3 DNA: TGTGCCAGCAGCTTAGATTACTTGCCAGGCGTTGGCTACACCTTC. Variable domain in full (rest from reference TRBV11-2 and TRBJ1-2): EAGVAQSPRYKIIEKRQSVAFWCNPISGHATLYWYQQILGQGPKLLIQFQNNGVVDDSQLPKDRFSAERLKGVDSTLKIQPAKLEDSAVYLCASSLDYLPGVGYTFGSGTRLTVV.

This chain links TRBV6-1 with TRBJ2-7; 8 nucleotides agree with TRBD1. The germline gives CDR1 MNHNS, CDR2 SASEGT. With 4 bases clipped from V and 3 bases from J, the junction kept 8 bases outside the gene matches. The CDR3 is made up of 15 amino acids. The CDR3 DNA is TGTGCCAGCAGTGGACGACAGGGGATTGTCTACGAGCAGTACTTC. Translating it yields CASSGRQGIVYEQYF.

As to this clone: One end of the junction varies from germline; a read error may be responsible. The chain carries TRBV7-9 and TRBJ2-7; 9 bases are shared with TRBD2. The CDR3 covers 19 residues. Per the germline V gene, CDR1 is SEHNR and CDR2 is FQNEAQ (reference sequence). The CDR3 here is CSSSFTPGGPSGNMYEQYF. The CDR3 bases are TGTTCCAGCAGCTTTACCCCGGGGGGGCCTAGCGGGAATATGTACGAGCAGTACTTC.

The chain couples TRBV10-2 to TRBJ1-4; D is possibly TRBD1 (6 bases). This CDR3 comprises 14 residues. CDR1 WSHSY and CDR2 SAAADI come from the germline V gene. The ends were cut back, 6 bases at V and 8 bases at J, with 16 bases in the middle. CDR3 DNA sequence: TGCGCCAGCAGAATGGGGGGGGCGGGCGAAAAACTGTTTTTT. This codes for CASRMGGAGEKLFF.

V usage is TRBV29-1 and J usage is TRBJ2-3; a weak D match, TRBD2 (5 bases). The CDR3 length is 14 residues. Germline V gene data show CDR1 as SQVTM and CDR2 as ANQGSEA. V was shortened by 7 bases and J by 3 bases, with 17 bases between the two germline ends. CDR3 amino acids: CSGIGRLGTDTQYF. As DNA, the CDR3 is TGCAGCGGGATAGGGAGACTGGGTACAGATACGCAGTATTTT.

The chain recombines TRBV5-4 with TRBJ2-3; TRBD2 aligns across 7 bases. From germline, CDR1 is SGHNT and CDR2 YYREEE (reference sequence). CDR3 size: 14 residues. V trimming: 5 bases; J trimming: 4 bases; junction bases outside the gene matches: 7. Here the CDR3 DNA reads TGTGCCAGCAGTTCGAGCGGGGCCGCAGATACGCAGTATTTT. This encodes CASSSSGAADTQYF.

The rearrangement links TRBV4-1 to TRBJ2-7; D possibly corresponds to TRBD2 (5 bases). The germline V and J ends were trimmed by 1 base and 4 bases, with 14 bases remaining between them. Germline values: CDR1 MGHRA, CDR2 YSYEKL. The CDR3 spans 15 residues. The CDR3 loop is CASSQGRGTLYEQYF. For the CDR3, the DNA is TGCGCCAGCAGCCAAGGTCGGGGAACCCTGTACGAGCAGTACTTC.

The genes are TRBV5-4 and TRBJ2-3; TRBD2 matches at 11 bases. The J segment lost 7 bases and the V segment lost 0 bases, leaving 4 bases of the junction unmatched. Looked up from germline, CDR1 is SGHNT and CDR2 is YYREEE (reference sequence). The CDR3 is 15 amino acids. The CDR3 protein is CASSLAVAGGYTQYF. The CDR3 DNA is TGTGCCAGCAGCTTGGCAGTAGCGGGGGGGTATACGCAGTATTTT.

V and J are TRBV2 and TRBJ2-7; 7 positions match TRBD2. Germline values: CDR1 SNHLY, CDR2 FYNNEI. V lost 0 bases, J lost 7 bases, and 6 bases stayed unmatched. The CDR3 is made up of 14 amino acids. This CDR3 reads CASSEAPGGSEQYF. The DNA of the CDR3 is TGTGCCAGCAGTGAAGCGCCGGGGGGTAGTGAGCAGTACTTC.

This chain joins TRBV6-5 and TRBJ2-5, with a weak D call TRBD1 (6 bases). Germline CDR1 reads MNHEY; CDR2 reads SVGAGI. V lost 0 bases and J lost 4, with 9 bases in between. The CDR3 runs 14 residues. The CDR3: CASSYSPRGETQYF. Written as DNA, the CDR3 is TGTGCCAGCAGTTACTCGCCCAGGGGAGAGACCCAGTACTTC.

The chain recombines TRBV12-5 with TRBJ2-3, with 8 positions matching TRBD1. J gave up 5 bases and V 0 bases, and 13 bases lay outside the gene matches. In germline, CDR1 is LGHNT, CDR2 FRNRAP. The CDR3 covers 18 residues. The CDR3 DNA reads as TGTGCTAGTGGTTTGGTAGTCGCGACAGGGGAAGGGGGAGATACGCAGTATTTT. The encoded protein is CASGLVVATGEGGDTQYF. Looking up the rest from reference TRBV12-5 and TRBJ2-3 gives the full variable domain: DARVTQTPRHKVTEMGQEVTMRCQPILGHNTVFWYRQTMMQGLELLAYFRNRAPLDDSGMPKDRFSAEMPDATLATLKIQPSEPRDSAVYFCASGLVVATGEGGDTQYFGPGTRLTVL.

This clone was seen only once. The J gene is TRBJ1-2, the V gene TRBV5-4, with a weak D call TRBD1 (6 bases). V lost 2 bases and J lost 1, with 9 bases in between. The CDR3 is made up of 14 amino acids. CDR1 is SGHNT and CDR2 is YYREEE in the germline V gene (reference sequence). The CDR3 coding sequence is TGTGCCAGCAGCTTTGAACAGGGTAACTATGGCTACACCTTC. This codes for CASSFEQGNYGYTF.

The rearrangement uses TRBV10-3 and TRBJ2-7, with 9 bases aligning to TRBD1. V lost 6 bases and J lost 0; bases outside the gene matches: 6. The CDR3 runs to 15 residues. Germline lookup yields CDR1 ENHRY and CDR2 SYGVKD. The CDR3 reads CAISQGQGRSYEQYF. In DNA, the CDR3 is TGTGCCATCAGCCAAGGACAGGGGCGCTCCTACGAGCAGTACTTC.

The chain has TRBV19 and TRBJ1-1, with TRBD1 matching over 9 bases. CDR1 and CDR2 from the germline V gene are LNHDA and SQIVND (reference sequence). The length of the CDR3 is 17 residues. Germline trimming cut 7 bases from V and 0 bases from J; bases unmatched to any gene: 12. The CDR3 DNA reads as TGTGCCAGTACCCGGGGCGACAGGGGGGGCTTGAACACTGAAGCTTTCTTT. This gives the protein CASTRGDRGGLNTEAFF.

V gene TRBV5-1 combines with J gene TRBJ2-3; 7 bases agree with TRBD1. J gave up 1 base and V 0 bases, and 2 bases lay outside the gene matches. The germline CDR1 and CDR2 sequences are SGHRS and YFSETQ. The CDR3 has 15 amino acids. DNA of the CDR3: TGCGCCAGCAGCTTGGCCGGACAGGGCACAGATACGCAGTATTTT. Protein sequence: CASSLAGQGTDTQYF.

The chain employs TRBV4-1 and TRBJ2-7; 7 bases map to TRBD2. V was pared by 6 bases and J by 4 bases, with 15 bases of the junction left unmatched. This CDR3 is built from 16 residues. Germline V gives CDR1 MGHRA, CDR2 YSYEKL. The CDR3 bases are TGCGCCAGCAGACAACGTATAACACTAGCGACGTACGAGCAGTACTTC. It is translated as CASRQRITLATYEQYF.

This chain joins TRBV6-5 and TRBJ1-2; 7 bases agree with TRBD1. With 2 bases clipped from V and 4 bases from J, the junction kept 7 bases outside the gene matches. This CDR3 has 15 amino acids. CDR1 and CDR2 from the germline V gene are MNHEY and SVGAGI. Written as DNA, the CDR3 is TGTGCCAGCAGTTACACTCGACAGGGCGCCTATGGCTACACCTTC. Residues: CASSYTRQGAYGYTF.

CDR3 in amino acids: CASRITGGRDEQYF. The CDR3 nucleotides are TGTGCCAGCAGGATCACGGGGGGCAGGGACGAGCAGTACTTC. The chain joins TRBV6-6 to TRBJ2-7; a weak D match, TRBD2 (7 bases). The CDR3 contains 14 residues. The V end lost 6 bases, the J end lost 5 bases, and 17 bases lay between the germline ends. The germline V gene encodes CDR1 MNHNY and CDR2 SVGAGI (reference sequence).

The genes are TRBV4-1 and TRBJ2-4; 12 nucleotides match TRBD2. The length of the CDR3 is 18 residues. Trimming took 4 bases from V and 4 from J; bases not matched to a gene: 11. The germline CDR1 and CDR2 sequences are MGHRA and YSYEKL. The CDR3: CASSPRGGLAGQKNIQYF. Written as DNA, the CDR3 is TGCGCCAGCAGCCCGAGGGGGGGACTAGCGGGCCAGAAAAACATTCAGTACTTC.

The V gene is TRBV9, the J gene TRBJ2-1, with 12 bases that match TRBD2. This CDR3 has 17 amino acids. Trimming at V came to 4 bases and at J to 2 bases, leaving 7 bases not matched to a gene. Germline V gene data show CDR1 as SGDLS and CDR2 as YYNGEE. The CDR3 protein is CASSPGLAGGAYNEQFF. CDR3 coding DNA: TGTGCCAGCAGCCCGGGACTAGCGGGCGGAGCCTACAATGAGCAGTTCTTC.